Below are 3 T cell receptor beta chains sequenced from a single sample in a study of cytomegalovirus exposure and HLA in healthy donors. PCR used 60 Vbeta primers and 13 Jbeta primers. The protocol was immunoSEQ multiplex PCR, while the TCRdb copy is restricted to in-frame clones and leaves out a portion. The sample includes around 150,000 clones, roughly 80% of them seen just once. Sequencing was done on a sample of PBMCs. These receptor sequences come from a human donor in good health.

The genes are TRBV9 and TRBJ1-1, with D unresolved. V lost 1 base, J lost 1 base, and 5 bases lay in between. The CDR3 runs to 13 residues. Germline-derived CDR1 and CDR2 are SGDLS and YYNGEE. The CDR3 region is CASSVSSNTEAFF. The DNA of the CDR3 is TGTGCCAGCAGCGTATCGTCGAACACTGAAGCTTTCTTT.

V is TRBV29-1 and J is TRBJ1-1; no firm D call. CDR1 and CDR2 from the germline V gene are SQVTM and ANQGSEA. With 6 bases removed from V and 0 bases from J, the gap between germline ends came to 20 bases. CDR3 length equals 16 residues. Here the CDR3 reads CSVVPRWVGLNTEAFF. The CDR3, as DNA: TGCAGCGTCGTACCTCGGTGGGTGGGCCTGAACACTGAAGCTTTCTTT.

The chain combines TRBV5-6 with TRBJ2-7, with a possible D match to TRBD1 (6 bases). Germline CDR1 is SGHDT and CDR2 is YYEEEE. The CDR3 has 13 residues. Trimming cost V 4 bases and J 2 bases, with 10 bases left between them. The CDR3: CASSPDRAYEQYF. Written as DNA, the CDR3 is TGTGCCAGCAGCCCGGACAGAGCCTACGAGCAGTACTTC.